Below are 4 T cell receptor beta chains sequenced from a single sample in a study of shared T cell receptors in the human thymus. TCRdb keeps only in-frame clones here, not all; method: immunoSEQ multiplex PCR. The table records approximately 760,000 clones, 70% to 90% of them present only once. This sample also belongs to another study, concerning human thymus T cells.

Sequencing was carried out using thymocytes. The receptors come from a girl under three years old with a congenital heart defect.

V gene TRBV30 combines with J gene TRBJ1-2; D may be TRBD1 (6 bases). V lost 0 bases and J 0 bases, leaving 20 bases between the germline ends. This CDR3 has 18 amino acids. Germline V gives CDR1 GTSNPN, CDR2 SVGIG (reference sequence). CDR3 protein: CAWSVGQGSIQANYGYTF. As DNA, the CDR3 is TGTGCCTGGAGTGTAGGGCAGGGGTCCATTCAAGCTAACTATGGCTACACCTTC.

This chain connects TRBV9 to TRBJ1-2; TRBD1 is a possible D gene (5 bases). CDR1 is SGDLS and CDR2 is YYNGEE in the germline V gene. This CDR3 has 13 amino acids. Trimming took off 2 bases at V and 3 bases at J, with 8 bases between the two ends. The CDR3 DNA is TGTGCCAGCAGCGTGCGGGGGGACTATGGCTACACCTTC. Residues: CASSVRGDYGYTF.

V is TRBV10-3 and J is TRBJ2-7; D is perhaps TRBD2 (6 bases). Germline loops: CDR1 ENHRY, CDR2 SYGVKD. The germline V and J ends were trimmed by 7 bases and 5 bases, with 12 bases remaining between them. The CDR3 is made up of 12 amino acids. CDR3 loop: CAITSGVNEQYF. Written as DNA, the CDR3 is TGTGCCATCACCTCGGGGGTCAACGAGCAGTACTTC.

The chain uses TRBV7-9 and TRBJ1-1, with D hard to call. The V and J ends lost 3 bases and 0 bases respectively, with 17 bases between them. This CDR3 region has 17 residues. The germline V gene has CDR1 SEHNR and CDR2 FQNEAQ (reference sequence). The CDR3 coding sequence is TGTGCCAGCAGCTTTCCGCTTCCGGGAAATTTGAACACTGAAGCTTTCTTT. It is translated as CASSFPLPGNLNTEAFF.